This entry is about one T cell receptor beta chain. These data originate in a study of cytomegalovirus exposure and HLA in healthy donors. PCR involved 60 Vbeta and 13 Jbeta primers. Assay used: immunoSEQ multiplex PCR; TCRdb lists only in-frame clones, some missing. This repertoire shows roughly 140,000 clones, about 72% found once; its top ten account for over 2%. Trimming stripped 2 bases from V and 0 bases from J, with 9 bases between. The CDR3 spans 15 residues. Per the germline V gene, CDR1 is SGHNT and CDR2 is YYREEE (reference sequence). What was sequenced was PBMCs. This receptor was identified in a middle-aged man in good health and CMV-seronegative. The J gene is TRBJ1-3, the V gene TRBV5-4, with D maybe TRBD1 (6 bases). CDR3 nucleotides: TGTGCCAGCAGCTTCTCCAGGGGCTCTGGAAACACCATATATTTT. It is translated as CASSFSRGSGNTIYF.